The clone carrying this T cell receptor beta chain was seen more than once but under ten times. This sample was included in a study of blood T cell repertoires in COVID-19. Turning to the study itself: Italy, Spain and the United States were the sources of the convalescent and acute COVID-19 samples.

The method was immunoSEQ multiplex PCR; TCRdb's version includes in-frame clones alone and lacks a portion of them. Found here are around 71,000 clones, around 85% of them singletons; the top ten hold about 4.6%. Trimming at V came to 11 bases and at J to 2 bases, leaving 25 bases not matched to a gene. The germline gives CDR1 WNHNN, CDR2 SYGVQD (reference sequence). The CDR3 consists of 20 residues. The sequenced sample was peripheral blood. The chain recombines TRBV10-1 with TRBJ1-5; the match to TRBD1 covers 9 bases. This receptor was obtained from a man older than 75 with acute or convalescent COVID-19. This CDR3 reads CALSIGAGQGPFSGNQPQHF. CDR3 nucleotide sequence: TGCGCCCTATCAATCGGGGCGGGACAGGGCCCGTTTTCGGGCAATCAGCCCCAGCATTTT.